This TCR beta chain comes out of a study of blood T cell repertoires in COVID-19 (dated by TCRdb to between 2020 and 2021). Notes on the research overall: Samples from collaborators originated in the United States, Italy and Spain and spanned both the acute and convalescent phases of COVID-19. The material from the prospective study consisted of cDNA or gDNA derived from T cells, B-cell-depleted T cells, or PBMCs. Deeply sampled blood TCRbeta repertoires from subjects exposed to, actively infected with, or recovered from COVID-19 were included in the dataset. The repertoires were released in a freely available public database meant as a resource for research on the immune response to SARS-CoV-2. Samples were obtained from the ongoing ImmuneRACE study (first 160 participants) and from over a thousand subjects provided by 6 global collaborators. The sample metadata nearly always contained a de-identified subject ID, COVID-19 status, age in years and sex. HLA class I and class II types, where available, came from metadata supplied by the sample provider rather than from assay-based typing. Study-wide conclusions, independent of this receptor: How much clinical and demographic metadata was included differed by source and by participant, and the metadata was provided uncurated.

TCRbeta CDR3 regions were amplified from genomic DNA using the immunoSEQ Assay, a bias-controlled multiplex PCR. The authors processed their data as follows. Within the assay, amplification of reference gene primers was used to estimate how many nucleated cells each sample contained. To quantify the absolute abundance of each unique TCRbeta CDR3 rearrangement, sequence reads were collapsed and filtered. For each sample, productive Simpson clonality was calculated as the square root of Simpson's diversity index over productive rearrangements. As stored in TCRdb, this immuneACCESS dataset retains in-frame rearrangements with V and J assigned. A fraction of the clones does not appear; measured against another copy, unresolved V genes explain less than half of the discrepancy, and the remainder lacks a known reason. V and J calls and clone size are those listed in that table; D and trimming were worked out from the DNA. The sample table lists around 370,000 clones, 85% to 90% of them with a count of one. Jointly, the top ten make up 6% to 7.5% of the sample.

The collaborating institutions used their own protocols to collect whole blood in K2EDTA tubes. For TCRbeta analysis, collaborators shipped samples as frozen whole blood, isolated PBMCs, or DNA extracted from either of those sample types. As concerns this clone: The clone's antigen remains unknown. The input lacks base qualities; no much larger clone sits a single base away.

The CDR1 and CDR2 encoded by the germline V gene (reference sequence) are SEHNR and FQNEAQ. Its CDR3 holds 16 amino acids, cysteine through phenylalanine. Of the read, only the CDR3 DNA is kept; its 48 bases are in frame from base 1. V sheds 4 bases and J sheds 1 base, leaving 16 bases between their ends. In this chain, TRBV7-9 is recombined with TRBJ1-1; the D gene lacks a confident call. This receptor was taken from a man in his late teens or twenties with active or convalescent COVID-19. The specimen was peripheral blood. CDR3 loop: CASSYAVGSWNTEAFF. The sequence in DNA is TGTGCCAGCAGCTACGCGGTTGGCAGTTGGAACACTGAAGCTTTCTTT. With the rest looked up from the reference TRBV7-9 and TRBJ1-1 genes rather than sequenced, the full variable domain is DTGVSQNPRHKITKRGQNVTFRCDPISEHNRLYWYRQTLGQGPEFLTYFQNEAQLEKSRLLSDRFSAERPKGSFSTLEIQRTEQGDSAMYLCASSYAVGSWNTEAFFGQGTRLTVV.